These 9 T cell receptor beta chains originate from one sample sequenced in a study of Ad26.COV2.S vaccination and SARS-CoV-2 variants. Treatment described: 19 received Ad26.COV2.S at low or high dose, single or two shots; five or six received placebo; per-sample allocation not given. Repertoires come from day 63 after the first vaccine or placebo injection. The method was immunoSEQ multiplex PCR; TCRdb's version includes in-frame clones alone and lacks a portion of them. Of 320,000 or so clones in the sample, roughly 90% were seen once. This specimen was peripheral blood, taken in a trial of Ad26.COV2.S vaccine versus placebo. These receptors were obtained from a person between 18 and 65 years old who received the Ad26.COV2.S COVID-19 vaccine or a placebo.

The rearrangement joins TRBV19 to TRBJ2-1; 10 bases align to TRBD2. Trimming took 5 bases from V and 4 from J; bases not matched to a gene: 11. The CDR3 covers 17 residues. Germline CDR1 LNHDA, CDR2 SQIVND (reference sequence). The CDR3 is CASSPRGGLARYNEQFF. In DNA form, the CDR3 reads TGTGCCAGTAGTCCCAGAGGGGGACTAGCGCGTTACAATGAGCAGTTCTTC.

For the CDR3, the DNA is TGTGCCAGCAGCTTAGTAGGGGGCGTCTCCTACGAGCAGTACTTC. Residues: CASSLVGGVSYEQYF. The chain couples TRBV7-8 to TRBJ2-7, with 7 bases matching TRBD1. Germline CDR1 and CDR2: SGHVS and FQNEAQ. The ends lost 1 base at V and 0 bases at J; junction bases unmatched: 3. This CDR3 region has 15 residues. Together with reference TRBV7-8 and TRBJ2-7, the CDR3 gives the full variable domain: GAGVSQSPRYKVAKRGQDVALRCDPISGHVSLFWYQQALGQGPEFLTYFQNEAQLDKSGLPSDRFFAERPEGSVSTLKIQRTQQEDSAVYLCASSLVGGVSYEQYFGPGTRLTVT.

The rearrangement uses TRBV5-4 and TRBJ1-1; D ambiguous. V lost 4 bases, J lost 8 bases, and 18 bases lay in between. The germline CDR1 and CDR2 sequences are SGHNT and YYREEE (reference sequence). This CDR3 region has 14 residues. The CDR3 loop reads CASSPRTRREEAFF. The CDR3 DNA follows: TGTGCCAGCAGCCCGCGGACGAGGAGGGAGGAAGCTTTCTTT. The variable domain in full, completed from reference TRBV5-4 and TRBJ1-1, reads ETGVTQSPTHLIKTRGQQVTLRCSSQSGHNTVSWYQQALGQGPQFIFQYYREEENGRGNFPPRFSGLQFPNYSSELNVNALELDDSALYLCASSPRTRREEAFFGQGTRLTVV.

J is TRBJ2-3 and V is TRBV28, with D possibly called TRBD1 or TRBD2 (6 bases each). The CDR3 is 14 residues long. V shed 5 bases and J shed 6 bases, with 15 bases lying between them. Per germline, CDR1 MDHEN and CDR2 SYDVKM. The CDR3 DNA sequence: TGTGCCAGCAGTCGGGACTGGGGGCAGGATACGCAGTATTTT. Protein product: CASSRDWGQDTQYF. Using reference TRBV28 and TRBJ2-3 for the parts outside the CDR3, the full variable domain is DVKVTQSSRYLVKRTGEKVFLECVQDMDHENMFWYRQDPGLGLRLIYFSYDVKMKEKGDIPEGYSVSREKKERFSLILESASTNQTSMYLCASSRDWGQDTQYFGPGTRLTVL.

This clone has a single count. CDR3 region: CAISVGALAGDTQYF. DNA of the CDR3: TGTGCCATCAGTGTGGGGGCCTTAGCGGGAGATACGCAGTATTTT. The gene calls are TRBV10-3 and TRBJ2-3; D possibly corresponds to TRBD2 (7 bases). Per the germline V gene, CDR1 is ENHRY and CDR2 is SYGVKD. V was pared by 4 bases and J by 5 bases, with 16 bases between. The CDR3 has 15 residues.

The chain carries TRBV18 and TRBJ1-6; no definite D call. This CDR3 region has 13 residues. With 3 bases removed from V and 8 bases from J, the gap between germline ends came to 8 bases. CDR1 and CDR2 from the germline V gene are KGHSH and LQKENI. CDR3: CASSPGSHSPLHF. Written as DNA, the CDR3 is TGTGCCAGCTCACCGGGCTCACATTCACCCCTCCACTTT.

The rearrangement uses TRBV2 and TRBJ1-1; no clear D. The CDR3 is 14 amino acids. V dropped 6 bases and J dropped 0 bases, with 11 bases sitting between them. Germline CDR1 and CDR2: SNHLY and FYNNEI. For the CDR3, the DNA is TGTGCCAGCAGGGTGAGGGCCCTGAACACTGAAGCTTTCTTT. Residues: CASRVRALNTEAFF.

J is TRBJ2-1 and V is TRBV2, with 7 bases lining up with TRBD2. CDR1 is SNHLY, CDR2 FYNNEI, per germline. With 1 base clipped from V and 7 bases from J, the junction kept 7 bases outside the gene matches. CDR3 size: 15 residues. The CDR3 protein is CASSEVELAWNEQFF. DNA for the CDR3: TGTGCCAGCAGTGAAGTTGAACTAGCGTGGAATGAGCAGTTCTTC. Complete variable domain (other parts from reference TRBV2 and TRBJ2-1): EPEVTQTPSHQVTQMGQEVILRCVPISNHLYFYWYRQILGQKVEFLVSFYNNEISEKSEIFDDQFSVERPDGSNFTLKIRSTKLEDSAMYFCASSEVELAWNEQFFGPGTRLTVL.

The chain is built from TRBV4-1 and TRBJ1-4; TRBD1 is a possible D gene (6 bases). Germline V lookup: CDR1 MGHRA, CDR2 YSYEKL. This CDR3 region has 17 residues. Between the trimmed V and J ends, which lost 3 bases and 6 bases, there was a span of 20 bases. In nucleotides, the CDR3 is TGCGCCAGCAGCCAGGCGCCGATCACAGGGCTGGATGAAAAACTGTTTTTT. Its protein is CASSQAPITGLDEKLFF.